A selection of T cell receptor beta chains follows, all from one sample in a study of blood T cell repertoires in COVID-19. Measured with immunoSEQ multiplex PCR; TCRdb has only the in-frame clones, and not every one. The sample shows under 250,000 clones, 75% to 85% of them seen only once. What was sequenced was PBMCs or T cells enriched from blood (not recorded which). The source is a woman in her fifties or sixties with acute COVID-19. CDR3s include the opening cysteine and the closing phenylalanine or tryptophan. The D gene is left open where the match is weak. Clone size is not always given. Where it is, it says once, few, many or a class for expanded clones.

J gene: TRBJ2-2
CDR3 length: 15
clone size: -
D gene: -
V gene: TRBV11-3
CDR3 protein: CASSSTQETAGELFF
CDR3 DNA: TGTGCCAGCAGCTCAACACAGGAGACGGCCGGGGAGCTGTTTTTT

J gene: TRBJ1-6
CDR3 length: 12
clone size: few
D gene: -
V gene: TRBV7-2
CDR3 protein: CASRGDNSPLHF
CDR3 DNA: TGTGCCAGCAGAGGGGATAATTCACCCCTCCACTTT

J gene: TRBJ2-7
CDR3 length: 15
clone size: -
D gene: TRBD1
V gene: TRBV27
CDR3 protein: CASRITPGQSYEQYF
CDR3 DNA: TGTGCCAGCAGAATAACCCCGGGACAGTCCTACGAGCAGTACTTC

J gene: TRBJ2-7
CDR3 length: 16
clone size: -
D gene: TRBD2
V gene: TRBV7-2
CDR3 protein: CASSLVGGGNSYEQYF
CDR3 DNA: TGTGCCAGCAGCTTAGTAGGCGGGGGGAACTCCTACGAGCAGTACTTC

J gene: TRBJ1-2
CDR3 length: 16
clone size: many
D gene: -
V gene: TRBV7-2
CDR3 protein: CASSPSPSGWVNGYTF
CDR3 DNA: TGTGCCAGCAGCCCCTCCCCATCGGGGTGGGTGAATGGCTACACCTTC

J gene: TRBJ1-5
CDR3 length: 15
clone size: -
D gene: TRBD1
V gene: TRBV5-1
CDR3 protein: CASSLGGQGNQPQHF
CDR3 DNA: TGCGCCAGCAGCTTGGGGGGACAGGGGAATCAGCCCCAGCATTTT

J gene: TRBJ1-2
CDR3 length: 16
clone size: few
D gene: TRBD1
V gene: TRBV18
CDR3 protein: CASSPPDRGSNYGYTF
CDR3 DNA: TGTGCCAGCTCACCTCCGGACAGGGGCTCTAACTATGGCTACACCTTC

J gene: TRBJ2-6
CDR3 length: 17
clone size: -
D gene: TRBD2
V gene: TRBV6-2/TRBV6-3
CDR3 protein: CASSGLAVISGANVLTF
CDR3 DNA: TGTGCCAGCAGTGGACTAGCGGTGATCTCTGGGGCCAACGTCCTGACTTTC

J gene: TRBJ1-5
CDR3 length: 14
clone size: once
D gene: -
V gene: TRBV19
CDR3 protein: CASSTPGGLVAQHF
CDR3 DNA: TGTGCCAGTAGTACCCCGGGTGGGTTAGTAGCCCAGCATTTT

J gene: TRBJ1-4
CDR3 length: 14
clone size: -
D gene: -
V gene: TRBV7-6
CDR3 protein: CASSLAQGREKLFF
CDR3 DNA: TGTGCCAGCAGCTTAGCGCAGGGCCGTGAAAAACTGTTTTTT

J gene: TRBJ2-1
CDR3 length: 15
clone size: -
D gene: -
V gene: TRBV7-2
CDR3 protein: CASSEDRLRYNEQFF
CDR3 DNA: TGTGCCAGCAGCGAGGACAGACTCCGCTACAATGAGCAGTTCTTC

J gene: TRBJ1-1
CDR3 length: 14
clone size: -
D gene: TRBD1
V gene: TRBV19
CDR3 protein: CASSSLTGGSEAFF
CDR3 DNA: TGTGCCAGTAGTTCCCTGACAGGGGGTTCTGAAGCTTTCTTT

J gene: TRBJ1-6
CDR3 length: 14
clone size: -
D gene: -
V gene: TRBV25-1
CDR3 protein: CASSEYIENSPLHF
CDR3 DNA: TGTGCCAGCAGTGAATATATAGAGAATTCACCCCTCCACTTT

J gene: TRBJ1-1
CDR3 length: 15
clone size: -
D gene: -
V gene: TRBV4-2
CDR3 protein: CASSQVTGMNTEAFF
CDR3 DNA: TGTGCCAGCAGCCAAGTCACAGGGATGAACACTGAAGCTTTCTTT

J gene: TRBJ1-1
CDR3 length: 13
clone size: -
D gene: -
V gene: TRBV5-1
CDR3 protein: CASSYQGGTEAFF
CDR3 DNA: TGCGCCAGCAGCTATCAGGGCGGCACTGAAGCTTTCTTT

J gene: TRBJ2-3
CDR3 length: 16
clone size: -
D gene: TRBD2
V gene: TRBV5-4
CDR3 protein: CASSPWTSGTTDTQYF
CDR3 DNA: TGTGCCAGCAGCCCGTGGACTAGCGGGACCACAGATACGCAGTATTTT

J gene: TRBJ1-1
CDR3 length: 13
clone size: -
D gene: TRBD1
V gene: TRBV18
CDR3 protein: CASTTGEGTEAFF
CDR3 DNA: TGTGCCAGCACGACAGGGGAGGGCACTGAAGCTTTCTTT

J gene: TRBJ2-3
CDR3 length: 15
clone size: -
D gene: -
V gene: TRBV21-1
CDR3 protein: CASSKGTSGTDTQYF
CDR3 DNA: TGTGCCAGCAGCAAAGGGACTAGCGGCACAGATACGCAGTATTTT

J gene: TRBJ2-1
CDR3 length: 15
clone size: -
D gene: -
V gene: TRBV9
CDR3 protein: CASSVDGTSYNEQFF
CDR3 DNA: TGTGCCAGCAGCGTAGACGGGACTTCCTACAATGAGCAGTTCTTC

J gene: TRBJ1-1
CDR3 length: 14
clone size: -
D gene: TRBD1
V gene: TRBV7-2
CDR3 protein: CASSLKTGRTEAFF
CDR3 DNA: TGTGCCAGCAGCTTAAAGACAGGGCGGACTGAAGCTTTCTTT

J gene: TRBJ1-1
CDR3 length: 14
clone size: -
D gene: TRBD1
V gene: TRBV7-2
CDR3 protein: CASSLRGLGTEAFF
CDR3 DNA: TGTGCCAGCAGCCTCAGGGGGCTCGGCACTGAAGCTTTCTTT

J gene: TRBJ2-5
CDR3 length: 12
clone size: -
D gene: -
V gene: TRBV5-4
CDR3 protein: CASRAGLETQYF
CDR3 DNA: TGTGCCAGCAGAGCAGGGCTGGAGACCCAGTACTTC

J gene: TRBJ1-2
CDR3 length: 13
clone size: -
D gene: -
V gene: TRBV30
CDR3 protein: CAWSAGQLYGYTF
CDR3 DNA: TGTGCCTGGAGCGCAGGACAGCTCTATGGCTACACCTTC

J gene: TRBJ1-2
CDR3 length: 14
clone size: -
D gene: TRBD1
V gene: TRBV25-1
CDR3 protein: CASSNRDRAYGYTF
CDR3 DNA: TGTGCCAGCAGTAACCGGGACAGAGCCTATGGCTACACCTTC

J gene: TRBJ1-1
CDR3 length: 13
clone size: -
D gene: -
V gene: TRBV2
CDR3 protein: CASSEAPTNGAFF
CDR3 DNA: TGTGCCAGCAGTGAAGCACCTACTAACGGAGCTTTCTTT

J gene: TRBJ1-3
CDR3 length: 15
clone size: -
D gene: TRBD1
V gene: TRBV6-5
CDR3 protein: CASRPGTVSGNTIYF
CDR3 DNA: TGTGCCAGCCGTCCCGGGACAGTATCTGGAAACACCATATATTTT

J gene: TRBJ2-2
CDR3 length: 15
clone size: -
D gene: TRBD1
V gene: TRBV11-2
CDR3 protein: CASSFTGTGTGELFF
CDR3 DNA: TGTGCCAGCAGCTTTACCGGGACAGGGACCGGGGAGCTGTTTTTT

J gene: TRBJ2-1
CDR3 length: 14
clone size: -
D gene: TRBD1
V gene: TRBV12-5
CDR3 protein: CASGLVRTGFEQFF
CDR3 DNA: TGTGCTAGTGGTTTGGTACGGACAGGTTTCGAGCAGTTCTTC

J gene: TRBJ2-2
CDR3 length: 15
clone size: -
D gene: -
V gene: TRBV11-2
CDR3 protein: CASSLGGGNTGELFF
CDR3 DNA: TGTGCCAGCAGCTTAGGAGGCGGGAACACCGGGGAGCTGTTTTTT

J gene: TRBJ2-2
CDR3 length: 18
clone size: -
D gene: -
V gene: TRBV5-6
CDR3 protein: CASSPSTGFIPNTGELFF
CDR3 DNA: TGTGCCAGCAGCCCTTCGACAGGTTTCATCCCGAACACCGGGGAGCTGTTTTTT

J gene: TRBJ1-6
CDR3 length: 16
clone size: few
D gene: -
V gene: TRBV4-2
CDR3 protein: CASSQIVLEGDSPLHF
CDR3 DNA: TGTGCCAGCAGCCAAATAGTCCTGGAGGGTGATTCACCCCTCCACTTT

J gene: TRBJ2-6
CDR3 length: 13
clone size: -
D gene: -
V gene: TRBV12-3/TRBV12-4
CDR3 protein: CASIISGANVLTF
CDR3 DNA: TGTGCCAGCATTATCTCTGGGGCCAACGTCCTGACTTTC

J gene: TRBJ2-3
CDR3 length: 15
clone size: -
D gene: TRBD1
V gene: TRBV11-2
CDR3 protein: CASSPTGQGTDTQYF
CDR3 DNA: TGTGCCAGCAGCCCTACCGGACAGGGAACAGATACGCAGTATTTT

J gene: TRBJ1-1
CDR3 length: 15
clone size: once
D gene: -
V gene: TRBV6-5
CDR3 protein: CASSYYSSSNTEAFF
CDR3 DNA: TGTGCCAGCAGTTATTATTCTTCTTCGAACACTGAAGCTTTCTTT

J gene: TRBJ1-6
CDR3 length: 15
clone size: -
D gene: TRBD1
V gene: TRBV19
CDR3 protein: CASSGTGGAGSPLHF
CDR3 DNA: TGTGCCAGTAGCGGGACAGGGGGCGCGGGGTCACCCCTCCACTTT

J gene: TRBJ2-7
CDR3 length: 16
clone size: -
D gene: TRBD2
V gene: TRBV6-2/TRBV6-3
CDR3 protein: CASSLSWTSGAYEQYF
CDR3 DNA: TGTGCCAGCAGTTTATCTTGGACTAGCGGGGCCTACGAGCAGTACTTC

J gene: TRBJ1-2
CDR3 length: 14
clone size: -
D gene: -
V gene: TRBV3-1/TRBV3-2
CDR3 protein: CASSQDQGNRGYTF
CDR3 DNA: TGTGCCAGCAGCCAAGATCAGGGGAACAGAGGCTACACCTTC

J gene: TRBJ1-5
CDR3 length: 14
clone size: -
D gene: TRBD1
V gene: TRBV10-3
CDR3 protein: CAISDEGAAQPQHF
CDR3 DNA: TGTGCCATCAGTGATGAGGGGGCAGCTCAGCCCCAGCATTTT

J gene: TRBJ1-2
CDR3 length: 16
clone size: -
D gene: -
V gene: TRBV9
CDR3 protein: CASSVAPSGSTYGYTF
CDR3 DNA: TGTGCCAGCAGCGTAGCTCCTTCGGGAAGCACGTATGGCTACACCTTC

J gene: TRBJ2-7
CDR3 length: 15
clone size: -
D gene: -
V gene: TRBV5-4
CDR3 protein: CASSLDPAATYEQYF
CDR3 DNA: TGTGCCAGCAGCTTGGATCCTGCAGCGACCTACGAGCAGTACTTC